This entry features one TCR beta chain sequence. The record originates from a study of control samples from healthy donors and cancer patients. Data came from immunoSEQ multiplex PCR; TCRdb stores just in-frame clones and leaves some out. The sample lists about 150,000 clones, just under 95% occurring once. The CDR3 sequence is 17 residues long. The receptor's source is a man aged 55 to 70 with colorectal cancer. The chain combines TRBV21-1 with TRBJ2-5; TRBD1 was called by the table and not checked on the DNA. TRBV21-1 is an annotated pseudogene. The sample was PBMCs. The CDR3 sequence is CASSLRGAGGLQETQYF. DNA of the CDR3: TGTGCCAGCAGCTTGCGTGGGGCAGGGGGCCTCCAAGAGACCCAGTACTTC.